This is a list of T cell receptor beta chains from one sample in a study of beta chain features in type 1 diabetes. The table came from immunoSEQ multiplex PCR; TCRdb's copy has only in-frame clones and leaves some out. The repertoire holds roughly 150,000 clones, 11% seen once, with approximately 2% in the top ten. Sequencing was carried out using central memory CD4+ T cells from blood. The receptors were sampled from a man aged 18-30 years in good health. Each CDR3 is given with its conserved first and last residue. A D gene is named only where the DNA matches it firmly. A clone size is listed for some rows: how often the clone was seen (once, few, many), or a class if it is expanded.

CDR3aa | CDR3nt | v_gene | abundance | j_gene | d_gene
CASSSPSSGGETQYF | TGTGCCAGCAGTTCACCCTCGAGTGGTGGAGAGACCCAGTACTTC | TRBV28 | . | TRBJ2-5 | .
CASSLRSNEKLFF | TGCGCCAGCAGCTTGAGGAGTAATGAAAAACTGTTTTTT | TRBV5-1 | many | TRBJ1-4 | .
CASSLSYGGAQYF | TGTGCCAGCAGCTTATCCTATGGGGGGGCCCAGTACTTC | TRBV7-3 | . | TRBJ2-7 | .
CASSLVPGPVDEQFF | TGCGCCAGCAGCTTGGTCCCGGGGCCGGTGGATGAGCAGTTCTTC | TRBV5-1 | few | TRBJ2-1 | .
CASSTRQGTLQETQYF | TGTGCCAGCAGCACCCGACAGGGGACCCTCCAAGAGACCCAGTACTTC | TRBV9 | few | TRBJ2-5 | TRBD1
CASSVIGYEQYF | TGTGCCAGCAGTGTTATAGGATACGAGCAGTACTTC | TRBV6-1 | . | TRBJ2-7 | .
CASRLDGTGVGEQYF | TGCGCCAGCAGACTAGACGGGACAGGGGTGGGCGAGCAGTACTTC | TRBV4-3 | . | TRBJ2-7 | TRBD1
CASSSLYGYTF | TGTGCCAGCAGCAGCCTCTATGGCTACACCTTC | TRBV9 | few | TRBJ1-2 | .
CSARTSGGDTQYF | TGCAGCGCCCGGACTAGCGGGGGAGATACGCAGTATTTT | TRBV29-1 | . | TRBJ2-3 | TRBD2
CASSPLSTVYNEQFF | TGTGCCAGCAGCCCCCTTTCGACGGTGTACAATGAGCAGTTCTTC | TRBV9 | . | TRBJ2-1 | .
CASSLATDSGANVLTF | TGCGCCAGCAGCTTGGCCACAGACTCTGGGGCCAACGTCCTGACTTTC | TRBV5-1 | few | TRBJ2-6 | .
CASSLDQNSPLHF | TGTGCCAGCAGCTTAGACCAGAATTCACCCCTCCACTTT | TRBV11-3 | few | TRBJ1-6 | .
CASSVTGEGGYTF | TGTGCCAGCAGTGTTACAGGGGAGGGTGGCTACACCTTC | TRBV25-1 | many | TRBJ1-2 | TRBD1
CASSPTPGQAYNEQFF | TGTGCCAGCAGCCCCACCCCGGGGCAGGCCTACAATGAGCAGTTCTTC | TRBV7-2 | . | TRBJ2-1 | .
CASSLETGWANVLTF | TGCGCCAGCAGCCTAGAGACAGGGTGGGCCAACGTCCTGACTTTC | TRBV4-3 | many | TRBJ2-6 | TRBD1
CSGGLQGTEAFF | TGCAGCGGCGGCCTACAGGGGACTGAAGCTTTCTTT | TRBV29-1 | . | TRBJ1-1 | TRBD1
CASRLLGGSGANVLTF | TGCGCCAGCAGACTCCTTGGGGGATCTGGGGCCAACGTCCTGACTTTC | TRBV4-3 | . | TRBJ2-6 | .
CASSPTSGGAHEQYF | TGTGCCAGCTCGCCGACTAGCGGGGGGGCCCACGAGCAGTACTTC | TRBV18 | . | TRBJ2-7 | TRBD2
CASRQGAIAGELFF | TGTGCCAGCCGACAGGGGGCGATCGCCGGGGAGCTGTTTTTT | TRBV10-3 | . | TRBJ2-2 | TRBD1
CSVRWKSASYEQYF | TGCAGCGTGCGGTGGAAATCGGCCTCCTACGAGCAGTACTTC | TRBV29-1 | few | TRBJ2-7 | .
CATSRGTGGKYF | TGTGCCACCAGCAGAGGGACAGGAGGAAAGTACTTC | TRBV15 | few | TRBJ2-7 | TRBD1
CASSVAQRSNEKLFF | TGCGCCAGCAGCGTCGCCCAGAGATCTAATGAAAAACTGTTTTTT | TRBV4-1 | . | TRBJ1-4 | .
CASSLGGANTGELFF | TGTGCCAGCAGCTTAGGCGGGGCGAACACCGGGGAGCTGTTTTTT | TRBV5-4 | . | TRBJ2-2 | .
CASSDLERVEQFF | TGTGCCAGCAGTGACCTAGAACGGGTTGAGCAGTTCTTC | TRBV25-1 | few | TRBJ2-1 | .
CASRLRDRGRRDTEAFF | TGTGCCAGCAGACTCCGGGACAGGGGGCGCCGGGACACTGAAGCTTTCTTT | TRBV28 | . | TRBJ1-1 | TRBD1
CATGVGDRGRADTQYF | TGTGCCACCGGAGTAGGGGACAGGGGGCGGGCAGATACGCAGTATTTT | TRBV10-3 | many | TRBJ2-3 | TRBD1
CASSHDRGRDASNGYTF | TGCGCCAGCAGCCACGACAGGGGGCGCGATGCTTCTAATGGCTACACCTTC | TRBV4-1 | . | TRBJ1-2 | TRBD1
CASSSSYTSGNTIYF | TGTGCCAGCAGCTCCTCTTACACCTCTGGAAACACCATATATTTT | TRBV7-2 | . | TRBJ1-3 | .
CASSFGGIQAFF | TGTGCCAGCAGTTTCGGAGGGATTCAAGCTTTCTTT | TRBV28 | many | TRBJ1-1 | .
CASSSLAGGYNEQFF | TGTGCCAGCAGCTCCCTAGCGGGGGGTTACAATGAGCAGTTCTTC | TRBV7-2 | . | TRBJ2-1 | TRBD2
CASSQVGGGANEQFF | TGTGCCAGCAGCCAAGTTGGCGGGGGGGCCAATGAGCAGTTCTTC | TRBV4-2 | few | TRBJ2-1 | TRBD2
CASNTGRQNTEAFF | TGTGCCTCAAACACGGGACGCCAGAACACTGAAGCTTTCTTT | TRBV10-3 | few | TRBJ1-1 | .
CASSNGRLSYNEQFF | TGTGCCAGCAGCAACGGACGCCTATCCTACAATGAGCAGTTCTTC | TRBV11-2 | . | TRBJ2-1 | .
CASSLEGTGGYEQYF | TGCGCCAGCAGCCTGGAAGGGACAGGGGGCTACGAGCAGTACTTC | TRBV4-3 | . | TRBJ2-7 | TRBD1
CASSPSGTSSDTQYF | TGCGCCAGCAGCCCTTCCGGGACTAGCTCAGATACGCAGTATTTT | TRBV4-3 | many | TRBJ2-3 | TRBD2
CASSLLGREGNGYTF | TGTGCCAGCAGCTTACTCGGCAGGGAGGGGAATGGCTACACCTTC | TRBV11-2 | . | TRBJ1-2 | .
CASSSTGGGNEQFF | TGTGCCAGCAGCTCCACCGGGGGCGGGAATGAGCAGTTCTTC | TRBV13 | . | TRBJ2-1 | .
CASSRTGSGNTIYF | TGTGCCAGCAGCCGGACAGGCTCTGGAAACACCATATATTTT | TRBV13 | . | TRBJ1-3 | TRBD1
CATSRDRREQFF | TGTGCCACCAGCAGAGATCGGCGAGAGCAGTTCTTC | TRBV15 | . | TRBJ2-1 | .
CSVETTGGHEQYF | TGCAGCGTTGAAACGACAGGGGGCCACGAGCAGTACTTC | TRBV29-1 | few | TRBJ2-7 | TRBD1
CASMTSGRVGETQYF | TGTGCCAGCATGACTAGCGGGAGAGTAGGGGAGACCCAGTACTTC | TRBV6-6 | . | TRBJ2-5 | TRBD2
CASSLYASTGANYGYTF | TGTGCCAGCAGTTTGTACGCTTCAACAGGCGCCAACTATGGCTACACCTTC | TRBV27 | . | TRBJ1-2 | .
CASSFLQAVNWDTQYF | TGTGCCAGCAGTTTTCTACAGGCGGTTAACTGGGATACGCAGTATTTT | TRBV10-3 | few | TRBJ2-3 | .
CASSRDSNEQFF | TGTGCCAGCAGTCGAGACAGCAATGAGCAGTTCTTC | TRBV7-9 | few | TRBJ2-1 | .
CASSRQPGQERGEQFF | TGTGCCAGCAGCCGACAACCGGGACAGGAGAGGGGTGAGCAGTTCTTC | TRBV9 | . | TRBJ2-1 | TRBD1
CASSLTSQGGQETQYF | TGTGCCAGCAGCCTGACTTCACAAGGGGGCCAAGAGACCCAGTACTTC | TRBV10-3 | . | TRBJ2-5 | .
CASSSQGGEVVDEQFF | TGTGCCAGCAGCTCCCAGGGGGGGGAGGTGGTGGATGAGCAGTTCTTC | TRBV7-3 | . | TRBJ2-1 | .
CSGSTDTQYF | TGCAGCGGATCCACAGATACGCAGTATTTT | TRBV29-1 | . | TRBJ2-3 | .
CASSLNERAAAFF | TGTGCCAGCAGCTTAAATGAAAGGGCCGCAGCTTTCTTT | TRBV7-9 | many | TRBJ1-1 | .
CSVEESYEQYF | TGCAGCGTTGAGGAGTCCTACGAGCAGTACTTC | TRBV29-1 | few | TRBJ2-7 | .
CASSSGQGETQYF | TGTGCCAGCAGTTCCGGGCAGGGGGAGACCCAGTACTTC | TRBV5-6 | . | TRBJ2-5 | .
CASSGKSWETQYF | TGTGCCAGCAGTGGGAAATCGTGGGAGACCCAGTACTTC | TRBV2 | . | TRBJ2-5 | .
CASSLGSLAAQETQYF | TGTGCCAGCAGTCTAGGGAGTCTAGCGGCCCAAGAGACCCAGTACTTC | TRBV28 | . | TRBJ2-5 | TRBD2
CASSLTRTRANVLTF | TGTGCCAGCAGCTTGACGCGGACAAGGGCCAACGTCCTGACTTTC | TRBV5-6 | few | TRBJ2-6 | .
CASSLAPGSYTF | TGTGCCAGCAGCTTAGCGCCGGGGAGCTACACCTTC | TRBV7-9 | few | TRBJ1-2 | .
CASSIRGGNSYNEQFF | TGTGCCAGCAGCATCCGCGGGGGGAACTCCTACAATGAGCAGTTCTTC | TRBV9 | . | TRBJ2-1 | TRBD2
CASSKGQGGEQYF | TGCGCCAGCAGCAAGGGACAGGGTGGCGAGCAGTACTTC | TRBV4-3 | few | TRBJ2-7 | TRBD1
CATSRDLIDTQYF | TGTGCCACCAGCAGAGATCTAATTGATACGCAGTATTTT | TRBV15 | . | TRBJ2-3 | .
CASSPGRGYQPQHF | TGTGCCAGCAGCCCAGGGAGAGGGTATCAGCCCCAGCATTTT | TRBV5-6 | few | TRBJ1-5 | .